The 32 T cell receptor beta chains in this list originate from one sample, sequenced in a study of glioma-infiltrating T cells. The iRepertoire nested amplicon-rescue multiplex PCR amplified TCR alpha and beta CDR3s from RNA. TCRdb fed the multiplex PCR reads into MiXCR, producing one record per CDR3 protein. Among about 5,800 distinct CDR3 sequences, 28% were seen once, and the ten largest hold about 12%. The specimen sequenced was glioma tissue, nonneoplastic brain tissue, or PBMCs (not recorded which). The receptors come from a human donor with low-grade glioma or glioblastoma, undergoing nonglioma brain surgery, or in good health (not recorded which).

CDR3 region: CASSGGNTKELFF. In DNA, the CDR3 is TGTGCTAGTAGCGGAGGAAACACCAAGGAGCTGTTTTTT. The chain recombines TRBV12-5 with TRBJ2-2; D is possibly TRBD2 (5 bases). CDR3 size: 13 residues. CDR1 LGHNT and CDR2 FRNRAP come from the germline V gene. Trimming stripped 8 bases from V and 10 bases from J, with 17 bases between.

This clonotype came up a few times. The rearrangement uses TRBV29-1 and TRBJ2-1; TRBD2 aligns across 14 bases. Germline CDR1 and CDR2: SQVTM and ANQGSEA. The CDR3 extends over 16 amino acids. The V and J ends lost 2 bases and 7 bases, in that order; junction bases with no gene match: 7. The CDR3 loop is CSVERLAGGPWNEQFF. The CDR3 DNA is TGCAGCGTTGAACGACTAGCGGGAGGGCCGTGGAATGAGCAGTTCTTC.

This clonotype was observed many times. The chain couples TRBV3-1 to TRBJ2-7, with 7 bases fitting TRBD2. CDR1 and CDR2 from the germline V gene are LGHDT and YNNKEL (reference sequence). This CDR3 comprises 17 residues. Trimming cost V 4 bases and J 2 bases; bases outside gene matches: 14. DNA of the CDR3: TGTGCCAGCAGCCCATCACCATCCCGGGAGGTAACCTACGAGCAGTACGTC. This gives the protein CASSPSPSREVTYEQYV.

By frequency in the sample, this clonotype is medium-sized. V gene TRBV11-2 combines with J gene TRBJ1-5; no clear D. V lost 3 bases and J lost 1, with 4 bases in between. Germline values: CDR1 SGHAT, CDR2 FQNNGV. This CDR3 has 13 residues. The CDR3 here is CASSFNSNQPQHF. Written as DNA, the CDR3 is TGTGCCAGCAGCTTTAACAGCAATCAGCCCCAGCATTTT.

This clonotype has a count of ten or more. The V and J genes are TRBV19 and TRBJ1-5; D is ambiguous. V gave up 6 bases and J gave up 2 bases, with 5 bases separating them. The V gene's germline CDR1 is LNHDA and CDR2 SQIVND (reference sequence). The CDR3 totals 12 residues. CDR3 protein: CASRVGNQPQHF. The CDR3 DNA follows: TGTGCCAGTAGGGTTGGCAATCAGCCCCAGCATTTT.

This clonotype was recorded at least ten times. V is TRBV7-9 and J is TRBJ2-1; D unclear. Germline values: CDR1 SEHNR, CDR2 FQNEAQ (reference sequence). This CDR3 has 16 amino acids. V lost 5 bases and J 0 bases, leaving 14 bases between the germline ends. The CDR3 nucleotides are TGTGCCAGCAGCCCATTGGGGAAGTACTCCTACAATGAGCAGTTCTTC. Translating it yields CASSPLGKYSYNEQFF.

By share, this clonotype counts as medium-sized. The chain is built from TRBV25-1 and TRBJ2-5, with D unclear. The length of the CDR3 is 12 residues. The germline V gene has CDR1 MGHDK and CDR2 SYGVNS. Trimming stripped 3 bases from V and 5 bases from J, with 7 bases between. CDR3 loop: CASSEAPETQYF. The DNA of the CDR3 is TGTGCCAGCAGTGAGGCCCCGGAGACCCAGTACTTC.

This clonotype showed up many times. The chain recombines TRBV19 with TRBJ2-1; D call uncertain. Germline CDR1 LNHDA, CDR2 SQIVND (reference sequence). V shed 7 bases and J shed 0 bases, with 4 bases lying between them. CDR3 length equals 12 residues. CDR3 region: CASTSSYNEQFF. The CDR3 DNA follows: TGTGCCAGTACTAGCTCCTACAATGAGCAGTTCTTC.

The sample holds many counts of this clonotype. The chain uses TRBV7-6 and TRBJ2-1; 8 positions match TRBD2. The CDR3 has 14 amino acids. Unmatched junction bases numbered 1, after V lost 3 bases and J lost 3 bases. In germline, CDR1 is SGHVS, CDR2 FNYEAQ. The DNA for the CDR3 is TGTGCCAGCAGCTTGACTAGCGACTACAATGAGCAGTTCTTC. Residues: CASSLTSDYNEQFF. The full variable domain, in which reference TRBV7-6 and TRBJ2-1 provide the parts outside the CDR3, is GAGVSQSPRYKVTKRGQDVALRCDPISGHVSLYWYRQALGQGPEFLTYFNYEAQQDKSGLPNDRFSAERPEGSISTLTIQRTEQRDSAMYRCASSLTSDYNEQFFGPGTRLTVL.

This clonotype was recorded at least ten times. The chain is built from TRBV5-4 and TRBJ2-7; 9 nucleotides line up with TRBD2. This CDR3 has 15 residues. V lost 3 bases to trimming and J lost 0 bases; unmatched junction nucleotides: 4. Germline V gene sequence: CDR1 SGHNT, CDR2 YYREEE (reference sequence). CDR3 amino acids: CASSSDSGSSYEQYF. DNA for the CDR3: TGTGCCAGCAGCTCCGATAGCGGGAGCTCCTACGAGCAGTACTTC.

This clonotype is large (0.1 to 1%) by share. This sequence joins TRBV27 and TRBJ1-2; 9 bases line up with TRBD1. There are 18 residues in the CDR3. J gave up 2 bases and V 5 bases, and 15 bases lay outside the gene matches. Germline CDR1 MNHEY, CDR2 SMNVEV (reference sequence). The CDR3 spells CASSPLRKDRGKNYGYTF. The CDR3 region has the DNA TGTGCCAGCAGTCCCCTTAGAAAAGACAGGGGGAAGAACTATGGCTACACCTTC.

Within the sample, this clonotype is medium-sized (0.01 to 0.1%). This chain uses TRBV28 with TRBJ2-5; D may correspond to TRBD1 or TRBD2 (7 bases each). The CDR3 length is 16 residues. Trimming removed 6 bases from V and 5 bases from J, with 22 bases in between. Germline loops: CDR1 MDHEN, CDR2 SYDVKM. CDR3 nucleotides: TGTGCCAGCAGCCCTCCGGGGAGGGGGCGCCAGGAGACCCAGTACTTC. Protein product: CASSPPGRGRQETQYF. The full variable domain, completed using reference TRBV28 and TRBJ2-5, is DVKVTQSSRYLVKRTGEKVFLECVQDMDHENMFWYRQDPGLGLRLIYFSYDVKMKEKGDIPEGYSVSREKKERFSLILESASTNQTSMYLCASSPPGRGRQETQYFGPGTRLLVL.

By share, this clonotype ranks as medium-sized. The CDR3 loop reads CASSWTGKSQPQHF. The CDR3 DNA reads as TGTGCCAGCAGCTGGACAGGGAAGAGTCAGCCCCAGCATTTT. The V and J genes are TRBV7-8 and TRBJ1-5; TRBD1 matches 8 bases. The V gene end was trimmed by 4 bases and the J gene end by 6 bases; junction bases not matched to a gene: 5. Germline lookup yields CDR1 SGHVS and CDR2 FQNEAQ. The CDR3 consists of 14 residues.

V usage is TRBV28 and J usage is TRBJ2-6, with no clear D. CDR1 and CDR2 from the germline V gene are MDHEN and SYDVKM. The ends were cut back, 3 bases at V and 4 bases at J, with 31 bases in the middle. The CDR3 runs 22 residues. The CDR3 DNA is TGTGCCAGCAGTTTCCAAGATAGGACCAAATACCTAATCTCTGCGGGGGCCAACGTCCTGACTTTC. Translation gives CASSFQDRTKYLISAGANVLTF.

Relative to its sample, this clonotype is medium-sized. J is TRBJ2-5 and V is TRBV19; TRBD2 aligns across 8 bases. Germline V gene data show CDR1 as LNHDA and CDR2 as SQIVND (reference sequence). The CDR3 totals 15 residues. The V segment lost 3 bases and the J segment 4 bases; nucleotides outside the gene matches: 7. CDR3 amino acids: CASSIGSAGGETQYF. As DNA, the CDR3 is TGTGCCAGTAGTATCGGGAGTGCGGGGGGAGAGACCCAGTACTTC. Based on the CDR3 plus reference TRBV19 and TRBJ2-5, the full variable domain is DGGITQSPKYLFRKEGQNVTLSCEQNLNHDAMYWYRQDPGQGLRLIYYSQIVNDFQKGDIAEGYSVSREKKESFPLTVTSAQKNPTAFYLCASSIGSAGGETQYFGPGTRLLVL.

The chain has TRBV28 and TRBJ1-5; 10 bases map to TRBD1. V shed 4 bases, J shed 15 bases, and the junction held 6 bases outside the gene matches. This CDR3 region has 12 residues. Germline V CDR1 and CDR2: MDHEN, SYDVKM. The DNA of the CDR3 is TGTGCCAGCAGTTACACGGGACAGGGGCCGCATTTT. Encoded protein: CASSYTGQGPHF.

This clonotype is medium-sized. The V call is TRBV7-2, the J call TRBJ2-7; the match to TRBD1 covers 11 bases. CDR3 length: 14 amino acids. Germline values: CDR1 SGHTA, CDR2 FQGNSA. Trimming cost V 5 bases and J 3 bases; bases outside gene matches: 3. CDR3 sequence reads: CASSHGTGGYEQYV. The CDR3 DNA reads as TGTGCCAGCAGCCACGGGACAGGGGGCTACGAGCAGTACGTC.

With respect to this clonotype: Because it lacks the conserved phenylalanine or tryptophan at the end, this CDR3 is likely a read error. It is unclear where the CDR3 begins or ends on the DNA, so no DNA is shown, and the CDR3 is as TCRdb lists it. The gene calls are TRBV27 and TRBJ1-5. Both ends counted, the CDR3 spans 12 residues. Germline values: CDR1 MNHEY, CDR2 SMNVEV (reference sequence). The CDR3 loop reads CASSHQGGAQNC.

The V gene is TRBV6-2 or TRBV6-3, the J gene TRBJ2-7; tentatively, D is TRBD2 (5 bases). Looked up from germline, CDR1 is MNHEY and CDR2 is SVGEGT. The CDR3 spans 16 residues. V was pared by 4 bases and J by 3 bases, with 19 bases between. The DNA of the CDR3 is TGTGCCAGCAGTTCCACCCCCTCTAGCAGGATCTACGAGCAGTACTTC. It is translated as CASSSTPSSRIYEQYF.

Within the sample, this clonotype is large. V gene TRBV27 combines with J gene TRBJ1-2; D ambiguous. V was cut by 3 bases and J by 0 bases, with 8 bases left in between. The CDR3 contains 14 residues. Germline loops: CDR1 MNHEY, CDR2 SMNVEV (reference sequence). The CDR3 DNA reads as TGTGCCAGCAGTTTGGCCAGGACTAACTATGGCTACACCTTC. Its protein product is CASSLARTNYGYTF.

By its share, this clonotype is medium-sized. The chain couples TRBV20-1 to TRBJ2-1, with D possibly matching TRBD2 (6 bases). Germline V CDR1 and CDR2: DFQATT, SNEGSKA (reference sequence). The CDR3 runs to 14 residues. V was clipped by 1 base and J by 4 bases, with 11 bases between them. Here the CDR3 reads CSARVWRGYNEQFF. DNA of the CDR3: TGCAGTGCTAGAGTTTGGCGGGGATACAATGAGCAGTTCTTC.

This clonotype is medium-sized. The gene calls are TRBV28 and TRBJ1-2; TRBD1 might be the D (5 bases). This CDR3 spans 14 amino acids. Trimming shortened V by 2 bases and J by 2 bases, and 9 bases separated the two germline ends. CDR1 and CDR2 from the germline V gene are MDHEN and SYDVKM. The CDR3 spells CASSLQGDNYGYTF. The DNA for the CDR3 is TGTGCCAGCAGTTTACAAGGGGACAACTATGGCTACACCTTC.

This clonotype was recorded many times. This chain connects TRBV4-3 to TRBJ1-3, with TRBD1 as a possible D gene (5 bases). The CDR3 loop spans 17 amino acids. Trimming cost V 1 base and J 0 bases, with 13 bases left between them. Germline CDR1 and CDR2: LGHNA and YSLEER. DNA of the CDR3: TGCGCCAGCAGCCAAGTATCAGGGAGCCGCTCTGGAAACACCATATATTTT. It encodes CASSQVSGSRSGNTIYF.

By share of the sample, this clonotype is medium-sized. The chain is built from TRBV7-2 and TRBJ2-3; no firm D call. The CDR3 is 14 amino acids. Trimming shortened V by 2 bases and J by 2 bases, and 8 bases separated the two germline ends. The germline gives CDR1 SGHTA, CDR2 FQGNSA. The CDR3 protein is CASSLNGFTDTQYF. CDR3 nucleotides: TGTGCCAGCAGCTTAAACGGATTCACAGATACGCAGTATTTT.

Worth noting for this clonotype: In this CDR3 the conserved last residue, phenylalanine or tryptophan, is missing, so a read error is likely. The chain carries TRBV25-1 and TRBJ1-6; D is undetermined. The V gene's germline CDR1 is MGHDK and CDR2 SYGVNS. This CDR3 region has 15 residues. The CDR3 region has the DNA TGTGCCAGCATTGAATTTATGACGGCGAATTCACCCCTCCACGTT. This translates into CASIEFMTANSPLHV.

This clonotype was seen many times. The chain uses TRBV18 and TRBJ2-5, with TRBD2 as a possible D gene (6 bases). Between the trimmed V and J ends, which lost 3 bases and 2 bases, there was a span of 7 bases. The germline V gene encodes CDR1 KGHSH and CDR2 LQKENI. This CDR3 comprises 13 residues. CDR3 DNA: TGTGCCAGCTCACCCCGGGGGCAAGAGACCCAGTACTTC. Translation: CASSPRGQETQYF.

As regards this clonotype: Because it lacks the conserved phenylalanine or tryptophan at the end, this CDR3 is likely a read error. The limits of the CDR3 on the DNA are not certain, so only TCRdb's listed CDR3 is given. V is TRBV20-1 and J is TRBJ1-1. CDR1 DFQATT and CDR2 SNEGSKA come from the germline V gene (reference sequence). Counting both end residues, the CDR3 totals 14 amino acids. The CDR3 region is CSGNLGNWNKEARG.

This clonotype counts as medium-sized. The rearrangement uses TRBV6-2 or TRBV6-3 and TRBJ2-1; 9 positions agree with TRBD2. The CDR3 has 15 residues. With 6 bases clipped from V and 1 base from J, the junction kept 4 bases outside the gene matches. From germline, CDR1 is MNHEY and CDR2 SVGEGT. The CDR3 DNA is TGTGCCAGCAGCAATAGCGGGAGATCCTACAATGAGCAGTTCTTC. This sequence encodes CASSNSGRSYNEQFF.

This clonotype showed up many times. The chain couples TRBV7-9 to TRBJ1-2; D call uncertain. The V end lost 3 bases, the J end lost 4 bases, and 15 bases lay between the germline ends. This CDR3 is 15 amino acids long. The germline gives CDR1 SEHNR, CDR2 FQNEAQ (reference sequence). CDR3 DNA: TGTGCCAGCAGCTTTTCGGGCACCCTTGGCTATGGCTACACCTTC. This encodes CASSFSGTLGYGYTF.

This clonotype was detected ten times or more. The V gene is TRBV14, the J gene TRBJ2-1, with 9 bases matching TRBD2. V gave up 1 base and J gave up 1 base; unmatched junction bases: 5. The CDR3 contains 17 residues. Germline-derived CDR1 and CDR2 are SGHDN and FVKESK. CDR3 DNA: TGTGCCAGCAGCCAAGGGATAGCGGGAGCATCCTACAATGAGCAGTTCTTC. Protein: CASSQGIAGASYNEQFF.

A note on this clonotype: A much larger clone differs by one base, so this may be a read error. The chain combines TRBV13 with TRBJ2-7; 8 bases are shared with TRBD2. This CDR3 comprises 15 residues. V dropped 5 bases and J dropped 2; count of bases not matched to a gene: 8. Looked up from germline, CDR1 is PRHDT and CDR2 is FYEKMQ (reference sequence). The DNA of the CDR3 is TGTGCCAGCAGCCTGGGGATAGCGGGGCCCTACGAGCAGTACTTC. Protein: CASSLGIAGPYEQYF.

The chain combines TRBV6-6 with TRBJ2-7; D ambiguous. V lost 11 bases, J lost 2 bases, and 22 bases lay in between. Germline V gene lookup returns CDR1 MNHNY and CDR2 SVGAGI (reference sequence). The CDR3 is 15 residues long. The CDR3 sequence is CACRLLGKPTYEQYV. In DNA form, the CDR3 reads TGTGCCTGTAGACTGTTGGGAAAGCCAACCTACGAGCAGTACGTC.